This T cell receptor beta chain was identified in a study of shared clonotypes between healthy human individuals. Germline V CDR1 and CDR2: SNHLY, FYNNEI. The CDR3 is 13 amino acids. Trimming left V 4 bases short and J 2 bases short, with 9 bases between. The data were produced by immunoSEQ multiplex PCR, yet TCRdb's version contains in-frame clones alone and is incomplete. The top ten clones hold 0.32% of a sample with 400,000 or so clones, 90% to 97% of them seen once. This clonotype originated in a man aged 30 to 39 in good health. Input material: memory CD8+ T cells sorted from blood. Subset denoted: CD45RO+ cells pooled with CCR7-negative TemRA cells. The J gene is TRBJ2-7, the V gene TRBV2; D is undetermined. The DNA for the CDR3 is TGTGCCAGCAGTGGGCGAGGTCCCTACGAGCAGTACTTC. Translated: CASSGRGPYEQYF.